These T cell receptor beta chains were read from a single sample in a study of blood T cell repertoires in COVID-19. Data came from immunoSEQ multiplex PCR; TCRdb stores just in-frame clones and leaves some out. The sample shows almost 200,000 clones, 89% of them seen only once. Specimen: PBMCs or T cells enriched from blood (not recorded which). The receptors were sampled from a woman between 18 and 29 years old who had recovered from COVID-19. CDR3s include the opening cysteine and the closing phenylalanine or tryptophan.

CDR3 length	V gene	J gene	CDR3 protein
12	TRBV2	TRBJ2-2	CASSYGGGELFF
15	TRBV27	TRBJ1-1	CASSLIAYSGTEAFF
16	TRBV11-2	TRBJ2-7	CASREERDFFHYEQYF
13	TRBV21-1	TRBJ2-5	CASSNGWEQTQYF
12	TRBV10-3	TRBJ1-4	CASGGGDEKLFF
16	TRBV4-1	TRBJ2-7	CASSQPLRKSPYEQYF
15	TRBV28	TRBJ1-2	CASSYSSGQGYGYTF
12	TRBV13	TRBJ2-7	CASSLTEGEQYF
15	TRBV27	TRBJ1-3	CASGRTGEKGNTIYF
15	TRBV4-2	TRBJ2-1	CASSQTLGGADEQFF
14	TRBV5-1	TRBJ1-2	CASSLVGTDYGYTF
13	TRBV7-9	TRBJ2-5	CASSFGLSETQYF
16	TRBV9	TRBJ2-3	CASSRSGGQSTDTQYF
12	TRBV6-5	TRBJ1-1	CASGGVNTEAFF
15	TRBV5-1	TRBJ2-1	CASSLGGGAYNEQFF
15	TRBV2	TRBJ2-1	CASSEASGGRSEQFF
11	TRBV7-6	TRBJ1-1	CASSSGPEAFF
14	TRBV7-9	TRBJ2-5	CASSSLAAQETQYF
17	TRBV28	TRBJ2-7	CASSFPVGRGGSREQYF
14	TRBV6-6	TRBJ2-1	CASTEGAGGHEQFF
13	TRBV30	TRBJ2-7	CACRPGQTYEQYF
15	TRBV5-5	TRBJ2-3	CASSLEGIVADTQYF
14	TRBV7-9	TRBJ1-1	CASSLEGGVTEAFF
13	TRBV19	TRBJ1-1	CASSTGYGTEAFF
15	TRBV4-1	TRBJ1-1	CASSQLGGPYTEAFF
14	TRBV19	TRBJ1-1	CASSMPLRGAEAFF
19	TRBV5-1	TRBJ2-2	CASSLGPGSGGPNTGELFF
12	TRBV2	TRBJ1-2	CASRGQDYGYTF
13	TRBV9	TRBJ1-2	CASSVGRADGYTF
13	TRBV11-2	TRBJ1-2	CASSPGHGYGYTF
13	TRBV28	TRBJ1-2	CASSSTGGYGYTF
13	TRBV19	TRBJ1-1	CASSRQGGTEAFF
11	TRBV6-6	TRBJ1-2	CASSYIEGYTF
16	TRBV4-2	TRBJ2-5	CASSQDPAGSQETQYF
15	TRBV4-1	TRBJ2-1	CASSDRTSGYNEQFF
14	TRBV27	TRBJ1-2	CASSLTGARYGYTF
14	TRBV12-5	TRBJ2-6	CASGLSGGANVLTF
14	TRBV30	TRBJ2-3	CAVRTSQGTDTQYF
15	TRBV28	TRBJ2-3	CASSPFAGSTDTQYF
13	TRBV2	TRBJ1-2	CASSDGTNYGYTF
13	TRBV6-2/TRBV6-3	TRBJ1-2	CASSYTDRTGYTF
13	TRBV9	TRBJ1-2	CASSVQVDYGYTF
14	TRBV6-5	TRBJ2-5	CASSPYGGPETQYF
15	TRBV10-2	TRBJ1-1	CASIEGTGVNTEAFF
19	TRBV5-1	TRBJ2-1	CASSLGSAGGPRTQNEQFF
12	TRBV2	TRBJ2-3	CASSEWGGTQYF
16	TRBV5-1	TRBJ2-5	CASSTGGPNTGETQYF
16	TRBV18	TRBJ1-4	CASSPRGPPVNEKLFF
15	TRBV11-2	TRBJ2-5	CASSSGLALIETQYF
14	TRBV28	TRBJ2-1	CASSFRGRGNEQFF
14	TRBV11-3	TRBJ1-2	CASSAGTGNYGYTF
14	TRBV5-1	TRBJ1-2	CASSRDRVLYGYTF
15	TRBV2	TRBJ2-5	CASSFSSGGGETQYF